Presented here are 25 T cell receptor beta chains from one specimen sequenced in a study of shared T cell receptors in the human thymus. Produced via immunoSEQ multiplex PCR; TCRdb's table is partial and in-frame only. The sample has a few hundred thousand clones, roughly 94% seen once. The sample comprised thymocytes. Receptors originate from a human donor.

V is TRBV27 and J is TRBJ2-2; maybe TRBD1 (5 bases). Per germline, CDR1 MNHEY and CDR2 SMNVEV (reference sequence). This CDR3 has 14 residues. The ends were cut back, 2 bases at V and 1 base at J, with 5 bases in the middle. This CDR3 is CASSLTGNTGELFF. DNA of the CDR3: TGTGCCAGCAGTTTAACAGGGAACACCGGGGAGCTGTTTTTT.

The chain employs TRBV27 and TRBJ2-2, with D maybe TRBD2 (6 bases). The CDR3 sequence is 17 residues long. Trimming removed 0 bases from V and 0 bases from J, with 11 bases in between. Germline CDR1 MNHEY, CDR2 SMNVEV (reference sequence). Here the CDR3 reads CASSLSLGGSNTGELFF. The CDR3 nucleotides read TGTGCCAGCAGTTTATCGTTGGGGGGTTCGAACACCGGGGAGCTGTTTTTT.

In nucleotides, the CDR3 is TGTGCCAGCAGCGTAGATGGGGGGCGCGGTACGGCTTTCTTT. This translates into CASSVDGGRGTAFF. V usage is TRBV9 and J usage is TRBJ1-1; TRBD1 is a possible D gene (6 bases). The CDR3 is made up of 14 amino acids. Trimming left V 0 bases short and J 11 bases short, with 17 bases between. Looked up from germline, CDR1 is SGDLS and CDR2 is YYNGEE.

This chain uses TRBV7-2 with TRBJ2-7; TRBD1 is a possible D gene (6 bases). Trimming removed 4 bases at V and 2 bases at J, with 12 bases between. Germline V gene sequence: CDR1 SGHTA, CDR2 FQGNSA. The CDR3 sequence is 14 residues long. CDR3 amino acids: CASSSLDRPYEQYF. The CDR3 nucleotides are TGTGCCAGCAGCTCCCTTGACAGGCCCTACGAGCAGTACTTC.

The chain's CDR3 is CASSYSIGGHGELFF. CDR3 coding DNA: TGTGCCAGCAGTTACTCGATCGGGGGCCACGGGGAGCTGTTTTTT. The chain employs TRBV6-5 and TRBJ2-2; D tentatively reads TRBD1 or TRBD2 (6 bases each). From germline, CDR1 is MNHEY and CDR2 SVGAGI. Trimming left V 0 bases short and J 7 bases short, with 12 bases between. The CDR3 totals 15 residues.

The J gene is TRBJ2-2, the V gene TRBV6-6, with D perhaps matching TRBD2 (6 bases). Trimming shortened V by 6 bases and J by 8 bases, and 22 bases separated the two germline ends. Germline V lookup: CDR1 MNHNY, CDR2 SVGAGI (reference sequence). The CDR3 runs to 16 residues. CDR3 sequence reads: CASSPMTSEGGGELFF. CDR3 coding DNA: TGTGCCAGCAGCCCAATGACTAGTGAGGGCGGGGGGGAGCTGTTTTTT.

This clone was counted only a few times. The chain is built from TRBV15 and TRBJ1-1, with TRBD1 identical over 7 bases. Germline V gives CDR1 LNHNV, CDR2 YYDKDF (reference sequence). The CDR3 is 15 amino acids. V shed 0 bases and J 5 bases; nucleotides not matched to a gene: 6. CDR3 protein: CATSREEGAGTEAFF. For the CDR3, the DNA is TGTGCCACCAGCAGAGAGGAGGGGGCGGGAACTGAAGCTTTCTTT.

The chain recombines TRBV27 with TRBJ1-5; 9 bases align to TRBD1. V gave up 5 bases and J gave up 5 bases; unmatched junction bases: 19. Per germline, CDR1 MNHEY and CDR2 SMNVEV (reference sequence). The CDR3 covers 19 residues. Written as DNA, the CDR3 is TGTGCCAGCAGTCCATATCACGCGCAGGACAGGGGCCATGATCAGCCCCAGCATTTT. Translated, it gives CASSPYHAQDRGHDQPQHF.

CDR3 sequence (DNA): TGTGCCAGCAGTGCCTTGTCCTCTAGCGGGAGACGGCAGTTCTTC. Protein: CASSALSSSGRRQFF. This chain connects TRBV25-1 to TRBJ2-1, with TRBD2 identical over 10 bases. V lost 4 bases to trimming and J lost 12 bases; unmatched junction nucleotides: 12. CDR1 MGHDK and CDR2 SYGVNS come from the germline V gene. CDR3 size: 15 residues.

The V and J genes are TRBV5-5 and TRBJ1-1; no firm D call. The CDR3 contains 15 residues. Germline CDR1 reads SGHKS; CDR2 reads YYEKEE (reference sequence). V gave up 2 bases and J gave up 4 bases, with 15 bases separating them. CDR3 bases: TGTGCCAGCAGCTTCCTAGACGTGGATGGCACTGAAGCTTTCTTT. Its protein product is CASSFLDVDGTEAFF.

This chain links TRBV5-7 with TRBJ1-5; no reliable D call. TRBV5-7 belongs to the ORF category, with a function that is uncertain. Trimming took 5 bases from V and 13 from J, leaving 7 bases between them. This CDR3 is 9 amino acids long. The DNA of the CDR3 is TGTGCCAGCAGGCTCAAACAGCATTTT. This translates into CASRLKQHF.

This rearrangement joins TRBV11-3 to TRBJ1-1, with D unclear. V was pared by 1 base and J by 2 bases, with 14 bases between. This CDR3 region has 16 residues. Germline CDR1 reads SGHNT; CDR2 reads YENEEA. The CDR3 DNA sequence: TGTGCCAGCAGCTTAGGGACCAGAAGCCCCAACACTGAAGCTTTCTTT. It is translated as CASSLGTRSPNTEAFF. The complete variable domain, with remaining parts taken from reference TRBV11-3 and TRBJ1-1, reads EAGVVQSPRYKIIEKKQPVAFWCNPISGHNTLYWYLQNLGQGPELLIRYENEEAVDDSQLPKDRFSAERLKGVDSTLKIQPAELGDSAVYLCASSLGTRSPNTEAFFGQGTRLTVV.

The genes are TRBV10-2 and TRBJ2-3; D is unclear. CDR1 WSHSY and CDR2 SAAADI come from the germline V gene. The V end was cut by 7 bases, the J end by 2 bases, with 10 bases between. The CDR3 totals 13 residues. The CDR3 DNA follows: TGCGCCAGCATCGGCGGATCCACAGATACGCAGTATTTT. Amino acids: CASIGGSTDTQYF.

The J gene is TRBJ2-7, the V gene TRBV27; TRBD2 agrees at 7 bases. In germline, CDR1 is MNHEY, CDR2 SMNVEV (reference sequence). V gave up 5 bases and J gave up 5 bases; unmatched junction bases: 6. The CDR3 runs 13 residues. CDR3 sequence reads: CASSPPGGDEQYF. CDR3 DNA sequence: TGTGCCAGCAGTCCCCCGGGGGGAGACGAGCAGTACTTC.

The rearrangement uses TRBV15 and TRBJ2-3; D is possibly TRBD2 (5 bases). V dropped 4 bases and J dropped 0 bases, with 14 bases sitting between them. Germline V gene sequence: CDR1 LNHNV, CDR2 YYDKDF (reference sequence). The CDR3 extends over 16 amino acids. This CDR3 is CATSIGRAYSTDTQYF. The CDR3 region has the DNA TGTGCCACCAGCATCGGGCGGGCATACAGCACAGATACGCAGTATTTT.

J is TRBJ2-1 and V is TRBV7-3; 8 nucleotides match TRBD2. There are 15 residues in the CDR3. V trimming: 3 bases; J trimming: 1 base; junction bases outside the gene matches: 2. Germline values: CDR1 SGHTA, CDR2 FQGTGA. The CDR3 spells CASSFGGGSYNEQFF. The CDR3 coding sequence is TGTGCCAGCAGCTTTGGCGGGGGGTCCTACAATGAGCAGTTCTTC.

V and J are TRBV10-2 and TRBJ2-4; 9 bases are a match to TRBD2. Trimming at V came to 0 bases and at J to 0 bases, leaving 12 bases not matched to a gene. Per the germline V gene, CDR1 is WSHSY and CDR2 is SAAADI. CDR3 length: 20 amino acids. The CDR3 bases are TGCGCCAGCAGTGAGTCGATGGGGACTAGCCCTTATCTAGCCAAAAACATTCAGTACTTC. Its protein is CASSESMGTSPYLAKNIQYF.

V gene TRBV7-2 combines with J gene TRBJ2-7; TRBD2 matches 10 bases. J gave up 5 bases and V 5 bases, and 12 bases lay outside the gene matches. The CDR3 consists of 16 residues. The germline V gene encodes CDR1 SGHTA and CDR2 FQGNSA. CDR3 region: CASSPPLAGGKHEQYF. DNA for the CDR3: TGTGCCAGCAGCCCACCTTTAGCGGGAGGTAAGCACGAGCAGTACTTC.

The sample holds one count of this clone. The chain couples TRBV28 to TRBJ1-2; 10 bases map to TRBD1. The V gene end was trimmed by 0 bases and the J gene end by 8 bases; junction bases not matched to a gene: 12. CDR3 length: 17 residues. Looked up from germline, CDR1 is MDHEN and CDR2 is SYDVKM. This CDR3 is CASSLCLNGTGDGGYTF. In nucleotides, the CDR3 is TGTGCCAGCAGTTTATGCCTAAACGGGACAGGGGATGGGGGCTACACCTTC.

In nucleotides, the CDR3 is TGTGCCAGCAGTGAGACAGTCACTACTAGCACAGATACGCAGTATTTT. Its translation: CASSETVTTSTDTQYF. The genes are TRBV25-1 and TRBJ2-3, with a tentative D call TRBD1 (5 bases). The V and J ends lost 3 bases and 0 bases respectively, with 13 bases between them. The CDR3 length is 16 residues. Germline CDR1 is MGHDK and CDR2 is SYGVNS.

The chain uses TRBV4-3 and TRBJ1-3; D remains unclear. Trimming pared 1 base from V and 0 bases from J, leaving 10 bases between. The V gene's germline CDR1 is LGHNA and CDR2 YSLEER. This CDR3 comprises 16 residues. CDR3 nucleotides: TGCGCCAGCAGCCAAGTCCGGATAAGCTCTGGAAACACCATATATTTT. Its translation: CASSQVRISSGNTIYF.

The chain joins TRBV19 to TRBJ2-7; D may be TRBD2 (6 bases). The CDR3 loop spans 15 amino acids. Deletions cut 2 bases from V and 0 bases from J, with 11 bases between. Germline V CDR1 and CDR2: LNHDA, SQIVND (reference sequence). CDR3 bases: TGTGCCAGTAGTATAAGGGACTCCAGCTCCTACGAGCAGTACTTC. It codes for CASSIRDSSSYEQYF.

The chain uses TRBV27 and TRBJ1-2; the D gene is possibly TRBD1 (5 bases). CDR3 size: 18 residues. Trimming removed 3 bases from V and 1 base from J, with 21 bases in between. Germline V gives CDR1 MNHEY, CDR2 SMNVEV (reference sequence). CDR3 DNA: TGTGCCAGCAGTTTTTTAAGCGGAAGGGGAGCGGATAACTATGGCTACACCTTC. It is translated as CASSFLSGRGADNYGYTF.

The chain has TRBV6-6 and TRBJ2-7; 9 nucleotides match TRBD2. The CDR3 sequence is 15 residues long. J lost 3 bases, V lost 0 bases, and 3 bases had no gene match. The V gene's germline CDR1 is MNHNY and CDR2 SVGAGI (reference sequence). This CDR3 reads CASSYSAGGLYEQYF. In DNA form, the CDR3 reads TGTGCCAGCAGTTACTCGGCGGGAGGGCTCTACGAGCAGTACTTC.

The V and J genes are TRBV19 and TRBJ2-7, with 7 positions matching TRBD1. From germline, CDR1 is LNHDA and CDR2 SQIVND (reference sequence). The CDR3 runs to 14 residues. Trimming at V came to 3 bases and at J to 0 bases, leaving 2 bases not matched to a gene. Here the CDR3 DNA reads TGTGCCAGTAGTATGGACAGGCACTCCTACGAGCAGTACTTC. Protein product: CASSMDRHSYEQYF.